The 28 T cell receptor beta chains below come from one sample, sequenced in a study of cytomegalovirus exposure and HLA in healthy donors (dated by TCRdb to the late 2010s). Library prep was done by the immunoSEQ multiplex PCR assay. The multiplex PCR relied on a mix of 60 forward primers for TCR Vbeta segments and 13 reverse primers for TCR Jbeta segments. TCRdb re-hosts the immuneACCESS table, in-frame sequences only. Its copies lack some clones; in the studies checked, an unresolved V gene accounts for under half of them, and the cause for the rest is not known. This sample has about 100,000 clones in its table, and 78% of those were observed once. The leading ten clones occupy 1.5% to 2% of the sample. The sample was PBMCs. All receptors derive from a woman in her thirties or forties in good health and CMV-seronegative.

Here the CDR3 DNA reads TGTGCCAGCAGTTCCCTCCCCACTAGCCCCCAAATAAACATTCAGTACTTC. This translates into CASSSLPTSPQINIQYF. V gene TRBV28 combines with J gene TRBJ2-4; a possible D gene is TRBD2 (6 bases). The germline V and J ends were trimmed by 4 bases and 6 bases, with 22 bases remaining between them. This CDR3 comprises 17 residues. CDR1 MDHEN and CDR2 SYDVKM come from the germline V gene.

V is TRBV18 and J is TRBJ2-2; 9 bases are a match to TRBD2. CDR1 is KGHSH, CDR2 LQKENI, per germline. J lost 4 bases, V lost 5 bases, and 8 bases had no gene match. The CDR3 sequence is 16 residues long. The CDR3 loop is CASSSLAGTSTGELFF. CDR3 sequence (DNA): TGTGCCAGCTCATCCCTAGCGGGGACTAGCACCGGGGAGCTGTTTTTT.

In its sample, this clone was seen a few times. This chain uses TRBV10-3 with TRBJ1-2; 8 bases line up with TRBD1. The V segment lost 0 bases and the J segment 8 bases; nucleotides outside the gene matches: 11. CDR3 length: 16 residues. Germline-derived CDR1 and CDR2 are ENHRY and SYGVKD. CDR3 sequence: CAISESPGTGLRGYTF. The CDR3 bases are TGTGCCATCAGTGAGTCGCCCGGGACAGGTCTTCGGGGCTACACCTTC.

The chain links TRBV28 to TRBJ2-5, with D possibly TRBD2 on 5 matching bases. With 5 bases removed from V and 4 bases from J, the gap between germline ends came to 17 bases. The CDR3 length is 15 residues. From germline, CDR1 is MDHEN and CDR2 SYDVKM. The CDR3 coding sequence is TGTGCCAGCAGTGCCGGGGTCCGGTGGGGAGAGACCCAGTACTTC. It is translated as CASSAGVRWGETQYF.

This clone was observed once. This rearrangement joins TRBV6-5 to TRBJ2-5; D is uncertain. The closer fit of TRBJ2-7 to the DNA end suggests the J call may be wrong. CDR3 length: 16 amino acids. Germline lookup yields CDR1 MNHEY and CDR2 SVGAGI. The CDR3 nucleotides read TGTGCCAGCAGTTACTCGGTTGGGCAGAGCTCCTACGAGCAGTACTTC. Encoded protein: CASSYSVGQSSYEQYF.

CDR3 region: CASSPYTSDYQETQYF. The CDR3 nucleotides read TGTGCCAGCAGTCCCTATACTAGCGACTACCAAGAGACCCAGTACTTC. The rearrangement uses TRBV28 and TRBJ2-5, with TRBD2 identical over 7 bases. The V gene end was trimmed by 5 bases and the J gene end by 0 bases; junction bases not matched to a gene: 9. Germline lookup yields CDR1 MDHEN and CDR2 SYDVKM. The CDR3 has 16 amino acids.

The chain links TRBV5-1 to TRBJ1-2, with 7 bases identical to TRBD1. There are 16 residues in the CDR3. Germline V gene data show CDR1 as SGHRS and CDR2 as YFSETQ. After removal of 4 bases from V and 8 bases from J, the junction contained 17 bases not matched to a gene. The CDR3 sequence is CASSLRTGEIDVGYTF. In nucleotides, the CDR3 is TGCGCCAGCAGCCTACGAACAGGGGAGATTGATGTGGGCTACACCTTC. Drawing the rest from reference TRBV5-1 and TRBJ1-2, the complete variable domain is KAGVTQTPRYLIKTRGQQVTLSCSPISGHRSVSWYQQTPGQGLQFLFEYFSETQRNKGNFPGRFSGRQFSNSRSEMNVSTLELGDSALYLCASSLRTGEIDVGYTFGSGTRLTVV.

The J gene is TRBJ2-7, the V gene TRBV27, with TRBD2 identical over 8 bases. The germline gives CDR1 MNHEY, CDR2 SMNVEV (reference sequence). J lost 1 base, V lost 3 bases, and 11 bases had no gene match. CDR3 length equals 17 residues. As DNA, the CDR3 is TGTGCCAGCAGTTTTCGGGGGGGGACTCTGCTTTCCTACGAGCAGTACTTC. This encodes CASSFRGGTLLSYEQYF.

The chain carries TRBV5-1 and TRBJ2-2; 12 nucleotides line up with TRBD2. The junction had 11 bases not matched to a gene; V was cut back by 1 base and J by 7 bases. Germline loops: CDR1 SGHRS, CDR2 YFSETQ. This CDR3 contains 18 residues. The CDR3 loop is CASSLWSASGRAGGELFF. The CDR3 DNA sequence: TGCGCCAGCAGCTTGTGGTCGGCTAGCGGGAGGGCAGGCGGGGAGCTGTTTTTT.

The chain couples TRBV5-6 to TRBJ2-2; 9 nucleotides line up with TRBD1. With V trimmed by 6 bases and J by 1 base, 4 bases remained unmatched. Germline CDR1 and CDR2: SGHDT and YYEEEE. CDR3 length: 15 residues. DNA of the CDR3: TGTGCCAGCACCACAGGGGGCTTGAACACCGGGGAGCTGTTTTTT. Its translation: CASTTGGLNTGELFF. The full variable domain, with the rest looked up from reference TRBV5-6 and TRBJ2-2, is DAGVTQSPTHLIKTRGQQVTLRCSPKSGHDTVSWYQQALGQGPQFIFQYYEEEERQRGNFPDRFSGHQFPNYSSELNVNALLLGDSALYLCASTTGGLNTGELFFGEGSRLTVL.

The CDR3: CASSEVGLEVTGELFF. DNA for the CDR3: TGTGCCAGCAGTGAAGTAGGACTAGAGGTCACCGGGGAGCTGTTTTTT. The chain recombines TRBV6-4 with TRBJ2-2; 7 nucleotides match TRBD2. Germline V gene data show CDR1 as MRHNA and CDR2 as SNTAGT. The V segment lost 3 bases and the J segment 4 bases; nucleotides outside the gene matches: 8. This CDR3 has 16 amino acids.

J is TRBJ1-1 and V is TRBV7-2; 7 bases line up with TRBD1. The CDR3 is 15 amino acids. The J segment lost 2 bases and the V segment lost 3 bases, leaving 6 bases of the junction unmatched. Germline V gene sequence: CDR1 SGHTA, CDR2 FQGNSA. The CDR3, as DNA: TGTGCCAGCAGCTTTACCGGGACAGCAAACACTGAAGCTTTCTTT. The encoded protein is CASSFTGTANTEAFF.

The chain is built from TRBV6-1 and TRBJ1-2; D is unresolved. The CDR3 covers 13 residues. V lost 3 bases and J 4 bases, leaving 9 bases between the germline ends. CDR1 and CDR2 (germline): MNHNS, SASEGT. This CDR3 is CASSDAGLYGYTF. The CDR3 DNA is TGTGCCAGCAGTGACGCAGGCCTCTATGGCTACACCTTC.

This clone was seen just once. The chain couples TRBV7-2 to TRBJ1-1; unclear D gene. This CDR3 region has 15 residues. V lost 2 bases and J lost 4, with 14 bases in between. Germline-derived CDR1 and CDR2 are SGHTA and FQGNSA. Here the CDR3 reads CASSLIPQAGTEAFF. In nucleotides, the CDR3 is TGTGCCAGCAGCTTAATCCCGCAGGCGGGCACTGAAGCTTTCTTT.

The count of this clone is one. The chain uses TRBV5-6 and TRBJ1-2; 9 bases fit TRBD1. The V and J ends lost 9 bases and 4 bases, in that order; junction bases with no gene match: 10. The CDR3 loop spans 14 amino acids. Germline V gives CDR1 SGHDT, CDR2 YYEEEE. The CDR3 region has the DNA TGTGCCACCAGACGGACAGGGGAAACCTATGGCTACACCTTC. Protein sequence: CATRRTGETYGYTF.

V and J are TRBV6-5 and TRBJ2-7; 7 nucleotides line up with TRBD2. The germline V gene has CDR1 MNHEY and CDR2 SVGAGI. CDR3 size: 15 residues. Unmatched junction bases numbered 5, after V lost 2 bases and J lost 1 base. CDR3 sequence: CASSYGGGVSYEQYF. The CDR3 nucleotides read TGTGCCAGCAGTTACGGTGGGGGGGTGTCCTACGAGCAGTACTTC.

In the case of this clone: An end of the junction does not agree with germline; a read error may underlie this. The chain carries TRBV7-9 and TRBJ2-2, with TRBD1 as a possible D gene (5 bases). Germline V gene sequence: CDR1 SEHNR, CDR2 FQNEAQ (reference sequence). The CDR3 has 14 residues. The CDR3: CSSSPDIWTGELFF. CDR3 in DNA: TGTTCCAGCAGTCCGGACATATGGACCGGGGAGCTGTTTTTT.

V and J are TRBV27 and TRBJ2-3; 12 bases align to TRBD1. Trimming took 6 bases from V and 8 from J; bases not matched to a gene: 12. CDR3 length: 16 residues. Germline loops: CDR1 MNHEY, CDR2 SMNVEV (reference sequence). CDR3 coding DNA: TGTGCCAGCAGAGATACCGGGACAGGGGGCGTGGGTACGCAGTATTTT. The encoded protein is CASRDTGTGGVGTQYF.

This clone was seen more than once but under ten times. One junction end does not reproduce the germline sequence, and a read error may be involved. This chain links TRBV7-7 with TRBJ2-3, with 11 bases identical to TRBD1. Germline CDR1 reads SSHAT; CDR2 reads FNYEAQ (reference sequence). The CDR3 is 14 amino acids. CDR3 region: CASSPGTGGGTQYF. The CDR3 DNA reads TGTGCTAGCAGCCCTGGGACAGGGGGGGGTACGCAGTATTTT.

V and J are TRBV11-3 and TRBJ2-1; no definite D call. This CDR3 comprises 15 residues. The germline V and J ends were trimmed by 5 bases and 0 bases, with 11 bases remaining between them. Germline CDR1 and CDR2: SGHNT and YENEEA. The CDR3 nucleotides read TGTGCCAGCAGCCCCCGTTGGGCCTCCTACAATGAGCAGTTCTTC. Encoded protein: CASSPRWASYNEQFF.

This clone was picked up one time. The CDR3, as DNA: TGCGCCAGCAGCCAAGACCCCTCTTTGGAGGGCCCGCGAGGGAACACTGAAGCTTTCTTT. Amino acid sequence: CASSQDPSLEGPRGNTEAFF. The chain couples TRBV4-3 to TRBJ1-1; no reliable D call. CDR1 and CDR2 from the germline V gene are LGHNA and YSLEER. The CDR3 runs to 20 residues. The germline V and J ends were trimmed by 0 bases and 1 base, with 24 bases remaining between them.

V and J are TRBV5-6 and TRBJ2-2; 14 bases are a match to TRBD2. Germline V gives CDR1 SGHDT, CDR2 YYEEEE. This CDR3 spans 17 amino acids. Trimming took 1 base from V and 6 from J; bases not matched to a gene: 5. CDR3 sequence (DNA): TGTGCCAGCAGCTTGAGACTAGCGGGAGGGGATCCCGGGGAGCTGTTTTTT. Its translation: CASSLRLAGGDPGELFF. Using reference TRBV5-6 and TRBJ2-2 for the parts outside the CDR3, the full variable domain is DAGVTQSPTHLIKTRGQQVTLRCSPKSGHDTVSWYQQALGQGPQFIFQYYEEEERQRGNFPDRFSGHQFPNYSSELNVNALLLGDSALYLCASSLRLAGGDPGELFFGEGSRLTVL.

The chain has TRBV7-9 and TRBJ1-4, with D possibly being TRBD1 (6 bases). In germline, CDR1 is SEHNR, CDR2 FQNEAQ (reference sequence). V lost 2 bases, J lost 7 bases, and 11 bases lay in between. The CDR3 extends over 14 amino acids. The CDR3 here is CASSLQGFFEKLFF. The DNA for the CDR3 is TGTGCCAGCAGCTTACAGGGGTTTTTTGAAAAACTGTTTTTT.

V and J are TRBV5-5 and TRBJ1-3; the D gene is possibly TRBD1 (6 bases). CDR3 size: 17 residues. V lost 0 bases and J lost 0, with 13 bases in between. Germline values: CDR1 SGHKS, CDR2 YYEKEE (reference sequence). Here the CDR3 DNA reads TGTGCCAGCAGCTTGGCCCCCCAGGGGCTCTCTGGAAACACCATATATTTT. Its protein product is CASSLAPQGLSGNTIYF.

The chain employs TRBV28 and TRBJ2-1; 8 bases agree with TRBD2. The germline V gene has CDR1 MDHEN and CDR2 SYDVKM. This CDR3 is 16 amino acids long. V shed 8 bases and J 6 bases; nucleotides not matched to a gene: 15. CDR3 in amino acids: CASHRESGGVGNEQFF. In DNA form, the CDR3 reads TGTGCCAGCCACAGGGAGTCGGGGGGGGTAGGCAATGAGCAGTTCTTC.

V usage is TRBV28 and J usage is TRBJ1-5; tentatively, D is TRBD1 (5 bases). The CDR3 length is 14 residues. Per the germline V gene, CDR1 is MDHEN and CDR2 is SYDVKM. V lost 3 bases to trimming and J lost 4 bases, with 10 bases between them. The CDR3: CASSLGGFNQPQHF. CDR3 in DNA: TGTGCCAGCAGTTTGGGGGGTTTTAATCAGCCCCAGCATTTT. Drawing the rest from reference TRBV28 and TRBJ1-5, the complete variable domain is DVKVTQSSRYLVKRTGEKVFLECVQDMDHENMFWYRQDPGLGLRLIYFSYDVKMKEKGDIPEGYSVSREKKERFSLILESASTNQTSMYLCASSLGGFNQPQHFGDGTRLSIL.

The CDR3 here is CASSSDSRYEQFF. The DNA of the CDR3 is TGTGCCAGCAGCTCAGACAGCCGTTATGAGCAGTTCTTC. The chain combines TRBV7-2 with TRBJ2-1; tentative D call: TRBD1 (5 bases). The CDR3 contains 13 residues. Trimming took off 4 bases at V and 8 bases at J, with 12 bases between the two ends. CDR1 is SGHTA and CDR2 is FQGNSA in the germline V gene.

The chain recombines TRBV6-5 with TRBJ2-7, with 7 bases fitting TRBD1. The junction had 1 base not matched to a gene; V was cut back by 2 bases and J by 6 bases. Germline values: CDR1 MNHEY, CDR2 SVGAGI. The CDR3 covers 12 residues. The CDR3 is CASSYGTAEQYF. The CDR3 bases are TGTGCCAGCAGTTACGGGACAGCCGAGCAGTACTTC.